This T cell receptor beta chain was obtained from a study of human T cells and chemical hapten exposure. The library labeled individual cDNA molecules by adding unique molecular identifiers to them. TCRdb recomputed calls from the RACE reads with MiXCR, one row per CDR3 protein. The data contain roughly 200,000 distinct CDR3 sequences, about 25% of them singletons. Study-level results: TCRs at a frequency above 1 in 1000 stayed unchanged with DPC sensitization.

With regard to this clonotype: Its antigen is unknown.

Described time point: patch test 3, about 24 weeks after DPC sensitization. The treatment was: therapeutic diphenylcyclopropenone sensitization with weekly scalp DPC. Germline assignment: CDR1 SGHTA and CDR2 FQGTGA. Trimming removed 2 bases from V and 4 bases from J; junction bases left unmatched: 3. The length of the CDR3 is 14 residues. The receptor was isolated from a woman aged 40 to 49 with alopecia areata. Some clones in this sample may be carry-over from other donors' samples. The specimen was whole blood, collected in connection with sensitization to the hapten diphenylcyclopropenone (DPC). V gene TRBV7-3 combines with J gene TRBJ2-5; 8 bases fit TRBD1. CDR3 sequence: CASSLRQGSETQYF. CDR3 sequence (DNA): TGTGCCAGCAGCTTACGACAGGGGTCAGAGACCCAGTACTTC. Full variable domain (remainder filled in from reference TRBV7-3 and TRBJ2-5): GAGVSQTPSNKVTEKGKYVELRCDPISGHTALYWYRQSLGQGPEFLIYFQGTGAADDSGLPNDRFFAVRPEGSVSTLKIQRTERGDSAVYLCASSLRQGSETQYFGPGTRLLVL.